Reported below is one TCR beta chain. There is no known antigen for this receptor. No base quality values were provided; no much bigger clone lies one nucleotide off. The data are from a study of siplizumab effects on memory and regulatory T cells (dated by TCRdb to between 2017 and 2020). Study-wide context: The study looked at the effect of siplizumab, an anti-CD2 antibody, on alloreactive T-cell subsets in allogeneic mixed lymphocyte reactions made from human PBMCs. Paper-wide results and their limitations: Unstimulated naive T cells appeared more diverse than memory T cells, and naive cells seemed to contribute substantially to the alloresponse. Because sequences at frequencies below about 10^-5 were poorly captured, only a minor fraction of alloreactive clones could be mapped back to unstimulated subsets. Among mappable alloreactive CD4+ clones, the Treg-derived fraction averaged about 70% with siplizumab versus 25% to 30% in control reactions. For roughly 75-95% of proliferating CD4+ or CD8+ clones, no naive or memory phenotype could be assigned. The cumulative frequency of alloreactive sequences traceable to unstimulated CD4+ memory T cells was significantly reduced by siplizumab. No functional confirmation was obtained for the suppressive function of proliferating Tregs from siplizumab cultures.

The library was built by means of the immunoSEQ multiplex PCR assay. Approximately 100,000 TCR templates per sample were assayed on the deep sequencing platform. Genomic DNA extracted from sorted T cells was used for TCRbeta CDR3 sequencing. In the authors' own workflow: The R programming language was used for clonal analysis of the TCRbeta CDR3 data. Comparing unstimulated samples against CFSE-low samples taken after the reaction was how alloreactive CD4+ and CD8+ clones were defined. Regulatory or non-regulatory origin was assigned to alloreactive CD4+ clones by matching of sequences to sorted unstimulated Treg and non-Treg repertoires. Entries here come from immuneACCESS through TCRdb and include only in-frame sequences with V and J called. Some clones fail to appear in such tables; in the studies checked, an unresolved V gene covers under half of the shortfall, and the cause of the remainder is unknown. The DNA was the basis for D and trimming; V, J and clone size are from that table. Across this sample there are about 82,000 clones, with roughly 87% seen only once. About 1.4% of the sample is held by the ten biggest clonotypes.

Sorted unstimulated T cells and proliferating T cells recovered from mixed lymphocyte reactions underwent TCRbeta CDR3 sequencing. Fresh whole blood from under 13 HLA-typed healthy donors was used as the source from which PBMCs were isolated. To map where alloreactive clones came from, unstimulated CD4+ regulatory T cells were FACS-sorted. V and J lose 6 bases and 0 bases, and a span of 9 bases separates them. For CDR1 and CDR2, the germline V gene lists SNHLY and FYNNEI. The CDR3 measures 14 amino acids from cysteine to phenylalanine. Just the 42-base CDR3 DNA is kept, in frame starting at base 1. Material: Tregs sorted from blood. This chain joins TRBV2 to TRBJ2-4, with the D gene not clear enough to name. This TCR was recovered from a human donor in good health. The bases read TGTGCCAGCAGCCACCCTAGAGCCAAAAACATTCAGTACTTC. Translated, it reads CASSHPRAKNIQYF. Reference TRBV2 and TRBJ2-4 genes cover what lies past the CDR3, so the full variable domain is EPEVTQTPSHQVTQMGQEVILRCVPISNHLYFYWYRQILGQKVEFLVSFYNNEISEKSEIFDDQFSVERPDGSNFTLKIRSTKLEDSAMYFCASSHPRAKNIQYFGAGTRLSVL.